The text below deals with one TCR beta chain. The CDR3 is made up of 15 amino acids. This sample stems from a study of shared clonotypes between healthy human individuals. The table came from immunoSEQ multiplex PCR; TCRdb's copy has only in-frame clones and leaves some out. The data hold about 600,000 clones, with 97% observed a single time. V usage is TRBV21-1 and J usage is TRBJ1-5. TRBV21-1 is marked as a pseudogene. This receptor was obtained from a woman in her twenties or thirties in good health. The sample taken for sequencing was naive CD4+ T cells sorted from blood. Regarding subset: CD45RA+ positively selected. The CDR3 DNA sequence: TGTGCCAGCAGCTCGCGAGAGTATAGCAATCAGCCCCAGCATTTT. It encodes CASSSREYSNQPQHF.